This T cell receptor (beta chain) was profiled in a study of T cells after yellow fever vaccination. Study-level information: The fractions with low cell numbers were processed using SMART-Seq v4 Ultra Low Input.

Germline V CDR1 and CDR2: SGHVS, FNYEAQ. V was clipped by 5 bases and J by 3 bases, with 12 bases between them. The CDR3 is 14 residues long. Findings and limits, study-wide: Most clones from primary vaccination resurfaced after the booster (around 97% CD4, more than 75% CD8). A small share of clonotypes appeared in both CD4 and CD8 compartments.

Regarding this clonotype: Its matching antigen is unknown.

Production of TCR cDNA was by 5'RACE template switching, which also added a universal primer site and UMIs. TCRdb reanalysed the 5' RACE reads using MiXCR and keeps one entry per CDR3 protein. The sample records more than 65,000 distinct CDR3 sequences, around 7.8% being singletons. This chain joins TRBV7-6 and TRBJ2-3, with D possibly TRBD2 on 6 matching bases. The input for sequencing was CD8+ T cells sorted from PBMCs, taken 10 days after the first yellow fever vaccination. The clonotype comes from a man aged 18-30 years who received the YFV17D yellow fever vaccine. The CDR3 here is CASSPYGGTDTQYF. As DNA, the CDR3 is TGTGCCAGCAGCCCCTACGGGGGAACAGATACGCAGTATTTT.